This TCR beta chain was obtained from a study of Ad26.COV2.S vaccination and SARS-CoV-2 variants. Noted treatment: some 19 received Ad26.COV2.S at low or high dose, single or two shots; 5 received placebo; per-sample allocation not given. Sample collection was performed on day 63 after the first vaccine or placebo injection. Assay: immunoSEQ multiplex PCR; the TCRdb copy retains only in-frame clones and omits some. The data contain 350,000 to 450,000 clones, around 83% of them singletons. Per germline, CDR1 SGHNT and CDR2 YYREEE (reference sequence). The CDR3 is made up of 13 amino acids. J gave up 9 bases and V 4 bases, and 7 bases lay outside the gene matches.

Sequenced material: peripheral blood, taken in a trial of Ad26.COV2.S vaccine versus placebo. The receptor comes from a person aged 18-65 years who received the Ad26.COV2.S COVID-19 vaccine or a placebo. The gene calls are TRBV5-4 and TRBJ1-2, with 9 bases aligning to TRBD1. The CDR3 sequence is CASSGRQGGSYTF. CDR3 in DNA: TGTGCCAGCAGCGGAAGACAGGGGGGGAGCTACACCTTC. Supplemented by reference TRBV5-4 and TRBJ1-2, the full variable domain reads ETGVTQSPTHLIKTRGQQVTLRCSSQSGHNTVSWYQQALGQGPQFIFQYYREEENGRGNFPPRFSGLQFPNYSSELNVNALELDDSALYLCASSGRQGGSYTFGSGTRLTVV.